The T cell receptor (beta chain) described here comes from a study of T cells after yellow fever vaccination. Overall study findings and caveats: The study re-detected most primary-vaccination clones after the booster (96% CD4, roughly 90% CD8).

CDR1 SGHDT and CDR2 YYEEEE come from the germline V gene. The CDR3 runs 13 residues. V shed 0 bases and J shed 1 base, with 4 bases lying between them. This clonotype was observed at least ten times. Its antigen is unknown. They built TCR cDNA with 5'RACE template switching, a step that put in a universal primer site and UMIs. One entry per CDR3 protein, called by TCRdb with MiXCR from the 5' RACE reads. The sample contains some 260,000 distinct CDR3 sequences, around 5.2% of which appear only once. This chain uses TRBV5-6 with TRBJ2-5; no reliable D call. The source was CD4+ T cells sorted from PBMCs, collected on the day of the yellow fever booster vaccination. The sequence came from a man aged 18-30 years who received the YFV17D yellow fever vaccine. The CDR3 here is CASSLVSQETQYF. Written as DNA, the CDR3 is TGTGCCAGCAGCTTGGTGTCCCAAGAGACCCAGTACTTC. Based on the CDR3 plus reference TRBV5-6 and TRBJ2-5, the full variable domain is DAGVTQSPTHLIKTRGQQVTLRCSPKSGHDTVSWYQQALGQGPQFIFQYYEEEERQRGNFPDRFSGHQFPNYSSELNVNALLLGDSALYLCASSLVSQETQYFGPGTRLLVL.